The next 21 T cell receptor beta chains were all read from a single sample in a study of graft-versus-host responses after intestinal transplantation. Repertoires were generated with immunoSEQ multiplex PCR, while TCRdb's copy carries only in-frame clones and drops some. The data hold 90,000 to 95,000 clones, with over 85% observed a single time. For these receptors, no antigen is known. Material: unstimulated CD8+ T cells sorted from spleen or lymph node cells, obtained before intestinal transplant. The origin of the receptors is a human donor who received an intestinal transplant.

This clone occurred once. The rearrangement uses TRBV19 and TRBJ2-3, with 9 bases matching TRBD1. The CDR3 has 15 residues. Germline lookup yields CDR1 LNHDA and CDR2 SQIVND (reference sequence). The junction had 6 bases not matched to a gene; V was cut back by 5 bases and J by 3 bases. CDR3 DNA sequence: TGTGCCAGTAGTGGGAGCGGGACAGGGACAGATACGCAGTATTTT. Translated: CASSGSGTGTDTQYF. The full variable domain, in which reference TRBV19 and TRBJ2-3 provide the parts outside the CDR3, is DGGITQSPKYLFRKEGQNVTLSCEQNLNHDAMYWYRQDPGQGLRLIYYSQIVNDFQKGDIAEGYSVSREKKESFPLTVTSAQKNPTAFYLCASSGSGTGTDTQYFGPGTRLTVL.

The rearrangement joins TRBV4-3 to TRBJ1-1; no clear D gene. The CDR3 consists of 14 residues. V was pared by 0 bases and J by 1 base, with 6 bases between. Germline lookup yields CDR1 LGHNA and CDR2 YSLEER. The CDR3 loop is CASSQEGPNTEAFF. The CDR3 bases are TGCGCCAGCAGCCAAGAGGGCCCGAACACTGAAGCTTTCTTT.

The rearrangement joins TRBV29-1 to TRBJ2-1; D may be TRBD2 (6 bases). Trimming shortened V by 0 bases and J by 2 bases, and 8 bases separated the two germline ends. This CDR3 is built from 14 residues. Germline assignment: CDR1 SQVTM and CDR2 ANQGSEA. The CDR3 nucleotides are TGCAGCGTTGAAGAGGGGGGTGCCTACAATGAGCAGTTCTTC. This codes for CSVEEGGAYNEQFF.

The chain carries TRBV7-9 and TRBJ2-2; TRBD2 matches at 10 bases. The CDR3 length is 16 residues. From germline, CDR1 is SEHNR and CDR2 FQNEAQ (reference sequence). With 1 base clipped from V and 8 bases from J, the junction kept 7 bases outside the gene matches. This CDR3 reads CASSLGTSGESGELFF. CDR3 DNA sequence: TGTGCCAGCAGCTTAGGAACTAGCGGGGAGTCAGGGGAGCTGTTTTTT.

The chain recombines TRBV4-1 with TRBJ2-7; D unresolved. The CDR3 length is 13 residues. Germline V gene lookup returns CDR1 MGHRA and CDR2 YSYEKL. The V and J ends lost 2 bases and 3 bases respectively, with 8 bases between them. The CDR3 loop reads CASSQFPGYEQYF. In DNA, the CDR3 is TGCGCCAGCAGCCAATTCCCAGGCTACGAGCAGTACTTC.

The genes are TRBV10-3 and TRBJ1-1; D perhaps matches TRBD1 (5 bases). CDR3 length equals 12 residues. Trimming left V 8 bases short and J 3 bases short, with 10 bases between. The germline CDR1 and CDR2 sequences are ENHRY and SYGVKD. The CDR3 spells CAIYGGDTEAFF. For the CDR3, the DNA is TGTGCCATCTACGGAGGGGACACTGAAGCTTTCTTT.

This clone is a singleton in its sample. V and J are TRBV25-1 and TRBJ2-1; TRBD1 agrees at 8 bases. Looked up from germline, CDR1 is MGHDK and CDR2 is SYGVNS. This CDR3 contains 14 residues. J was trimmed by 0 bases and V by 8 bases; bases with no gene match: 3. CDR3 protein: CASHRGSSYNEQFF. DNA for the CDR3: TGTGCCAGCCACAGGGGGAGCTCCTACAATGAGCAGTTCTTC.

The chain links TRBV19 to TRBJ1-1; 8 bases align to TRBD1. Trimming removed 3 bases from V and 8 bases from J; junction bases left unmatched: 2. This CDR3 is built from 12 residues. Germline lookup yields CDR1 LNHDA and CDR2 SQIVND (reference sequence). The CDR3 here is CASSIYRGEAFF. CDR3 coding DNA: TGTGCCAGTAGTATTTACAGGGGGGAAGCTTTCTTT.

About this clone: The same CDR3 also results from other DNA sequences found in this sample. This rearrangement joins TRBV7-9 to TRBJ1-1, with D perhaps TRBD1 (5 bases). The CDR3 is made up of 13 amino acids. Trimming pared 5 bases from V and 4 bases from J, leaving 11 bases between. Germline CDR1 SEHNR, CDR2 FQNEAQ (reference sequence). CDR3 amino acids: CASSVNGGTEAFF. In DNA, the CDR3 is TGTGCCAGCAGCGTTAACGGGGGCACTGAAGCTTTCTTT.

This clone was seen once. The chain recombines TRBV19 with TRBJ2-1; a weak D match, TRBD2 (6 bases). Germline values: CDR1 LNHDA, CDR2 SQIVND (reference sequence). The V end was cut by 9 bases, the J end by 7 bases, with 19 bases between. This CDR3 region has 14 residues. The DNA for the CDR3 is TGTGCCAGCGATGACCACGGAGGGAAGAATGAGCAGTTCTTC. Its protein product is CASDDHGGKNEQFF.

The genes are TRBV6-1 and TRBJ2-5; TRBD2 might be the D (6 bases). V was cut by 10 bases and J by 5 bases, with 11 bases left in between. The length of the CDR3 is 11 residues. The V gene's germline CDR1 is MNHNS and CDR2 SASEGT. CDR3 nucleotide sequence: TGTGCCACCGTACGGGGGGAGACCCAGTACTTC. Residues: CATVRGETQYF.

The V call is TRBV27, the J call TRBJ2-1, with 9 bases lining up with TRBD2. CDR1 and CDR2 from the germline V gene are MNHEY and SMNVEV (reference sequence). V trimming: 1 base; J trimming: 7 bases; junction bases outside the gene matches: 8. This CDR3 has 16 amino acids. The CDR3 here is CASSLFGGGAWNEQFF. The CDR3 DNA sequence: TGTGCCAGCAGTTTATTTGGCGGGGGGGCTTGGAATGAGCAGTTCTTC.

The V and J genes are TRBV7-2 and TRBJ2-2; D is unclear. With 0 bases removed from V and 6 bases from J, the gap between germline ends came to 8 bases. CDR1 SGHTA and CDR2 FQGNSA come from the germline V gene. The CDR3 is made up of 14 amino acids. CDR3 in amino acids: CASSLAPLSGELFF. CDR3 coding DNA: TGTGCCAGCAGCTTAGCGCCACTATCCGGGGAGCTGTTTTTT.

The rearrangement links TRBV7-9 to TRBJ2-7; possibly TRBD2 for D (6 bases). V was pared by 4 bases and J by 6 bases, with 13 bases between. This CDR3 comprises 13 residues. Germline lookup yields CDR1 SEHNR and CDR2 FQNEAQ (reference sequence). The CDR3 here is CASSSGLASEQYF. The CDR3 nucleotides read TGTGCCAGCAGCTCCGGTCTAGCGAGCGAGCAGTACTTC.

This clone was detected a few times. The chain joins TRBV7-6 to TRBJ1-4; 10 nucleotides match TRBD1. The junction had 7 bases not matched to a gene; V was cut back by 5 bases and J by 7 bases. Germline CDR1 and CDR2: SGHVS and FNYEAQ. This CDR3 is built from 15 residues. The CDR3 sequence: CASSTRTGGGEKLFF. In DNA, the CDR3 is TGTGCCAGCAGCACTCGGACAGGGGGAGGTGAAAAACTGTTTTTT.

The chain is built from TRBV5-1 and TRBJ2-5; no definite D call. The germline CDR1 and CDR2 sequences are SGHRS and YFSETQ. V shed 2 bases and J shed 1 base, with 9 bases lying between them. The CDR3 runs to 14 residues. The CDR3 sequence: CASSFADTQETQYF. In DNA, the CDR3 is TGCGCCAGCAGCTTTGCAGATACCCAAGAGACCCAGTACTTC.

CDR3 coding DNA: TGTGCCAGTAAGGGGACAGAGATGTCCTACGAGCAGTACTTC. Translating gives CASKGTEMSYEQYF. This chain links TRBV19 with TRBJ2-7; 7 bases line up with TRBD1. This CDR3 has 14 residues. CDR1 is LNHDA and CDR2 is SQIVND in the germline V gene (reference sequence). V trimming: 7 bases; J trimming: 1 base; junction bases outside the gene matches: 7.

This clone appeared a single time. The rearrangement joins TRBV5-8 to TRBJ2-7; TRBD2 matches 14 bases. Trimming removed 2 bases from V and 3 bases from J; junction bases left unmatched: 10. The CDR3 covers 18 residues. CDR1 SGHTS and CDR2 YDEGEE come from the germline V gene. CDR3 loop: CASSLFGTSGSGNYEQYF. DNA of the CDR3: TGTGCCAGCAGCTTATTCGGGACTAGCGGGAGTGGGAACTACGAGCAGTACTTC.

The chain joins TRBV7-8 to TRBJ2-5, with 8 bases lining up with TRBD1. V shed 0 bases, J shed 0 bases, and the junction held 18 bases outside the gene matches. The length of the CDR3 is 21 residues. Germline lookup yields CDR1 SGHVS and CDR2 FQNEAQ. For the CDR3, the DNA is TGTGCCAGCAGCTTAGCACCAACGAAGGACAGGGCTTCGATTTACCAAGAGACCCAGTACTTC. Translating gives CASSLAPTKDRASIYQETQYF.

V and J are TRBV9 and TRBJ2-6; D unclear. CDR1 SGDLS and CDR2 YYNGEE come from the germline V gene. V lost 5 bases to trimming and J lost 2 bases, with 5 bases between them. The CDR3 extends over 13 amino acids. The CDR3 is CASSTTGANVLTF. In DNA form, the CDR3 reads TGTGCCAGCAGTACTACTGGGGCCAACGTCCTGACTTTC.

V usage is TRBV9 and J usage is TRBJ2-3, with 10 positions matching TRBD2. Losses at the gene ends were 3 bases for V and 0 bases for J; bases not matched to a gene: 10. CDR1 and CDR2 from the germline V gene are SGDLS and YYNGEE. This CDR3 contains 18 residues. The CDR3 loop reads CASSAGGLAAWSTDTQYF. Written as DNA, the CDR3 is TGTGCCAGCAGCGCCGGAGGACTAGCGGCCTGGAGCACAGATACGCAGTATTTT.